These T cell receptor beta chains were read from a single sample in a study of monozygotic twins with inflammatory bowel disease. TCRdb reworked the 5' RACE reads into one entry per CDR3 protein, no DNA. In total, the table holds some 170,000 distinct CDR3 sequences. Material: blood. All receptors come from a human donor with ulcerative colitis or Crohn's disease, or a healthy co-twin of an affected twin (not recorded which). Each CDR3 is given with its conserved first and last residue.

TRBV5-4	TRBJ1-2	CASSPDSSYGYTF
TRBV7-8	TRBJ2-1	CASSLLPGSYNEQFF
TRBV20-1	TRBJ1-1	CSALDRPKNTEAFF
TRBV30	TRBJ1-6	CAYGTDRVRWGSPLHF
TRBV5-1	TRBJ2-5	CASSPWGPGETQYF
TRBV4-1	TRBJ2-1	CASSQRSGEGDEQFF
TRBV29-1	TRBJ1-5	CSVGDSYSNQPQHF
TRBV6-4	TRBJ1-3	CASSDLDRGRRGGNTIYF
TRBV18	TRBJ2-1	CASSPGTGGDNEQFF
TRBV10-3	TRBJ2-3	CAISRESTDTQYF
TRBV5-4	TRBJ2-2	CASSKGLAGLNTGELFF
TRBV27	TRBJ2-7	CASSSPLSDRDSYEQYF
TRBV20-1	TRBJ2-3	CSGLSGTEDTDTQYF
TRBV5-4	TRBJ2-4	CASSDPRRLAKNIQYF
TRBV13	TRBJ2-5	CASSGPQFGVETQYF
TRBV5-1	TRBJ2-2	CASSLVQVTVTGELFF
TRBV5-4	TRBJ2-5	CASSLTGGEETQYF
TRBV3-1	TRBJ2-2	CASSQVGSGSMNTGELFF
TRBV5-6	TRBJ2-7	CASRPGTGEYEQYF
TRBV20-1	TRBJ1-1	CSARRRGLMNTEAFF
TRBV10-2	TRBJ2-2	CASSDPGNTGELFF
TRBV6-4	TRBJ1-1	CASSLWTNTEAFF
TRBV15	TRBJ1-3	CATSRGRTLSGNTIYF
TRBV18	TRBJ2-1	CASSPSPAWANEQFF
TRBV4-2	TRBJ2-2	CASSTNFNPVGLAGADGELFF
TRBV20-1	TRBJ2-5	CSAPGPYQETQYF
TRBV20-1	TRBJ1-4	CSAGEGEKLFF
TRBV24-1	TRBJ2-1	CATSEPGRTTRNEQFF
TRBV6-6	TRBJ1-2	CASSSFEPNYGYTF
TRBV30	TRBJ2-1	CAWSWVGGGPYNEQFF
TRBV20-1	TRBJ1-6	CSANGGANSPLHF
TRBV20-1	TRBJ2-7	CSARVWTESVDEQYF
TRBV18	TRBJ2-1	CASSPLQGGVNEQFF
TRBV7-2	TRBJ1-2	CASSLAIGESGYTF
TRBV10-3	TRBJ1-6	CASSSQGLPSLHF
TRBV20-1	TRBJ2-7	CSASGKAYEQYF
TRBV7-2	TRBJ2-1	CASSLERDNEQFF
TRBV4-2	TRBJ2-1	CASSLGLGDNEQFF
TRBV12-3/TRBV12-4	TRBJ1-2	CASSLPFYGTAHYGYTF
TRBV5-1	TRBJ2-7	CASSGGLAAGEEQYF
TRBV12-3/TRBV12-4	TRBJ2-2	CASSLLAGTTGELFF
TRBV5-4	TRBJ2-7	CASSPFDATDYEQYF
TRBV29-1	TRBJ2-2	CSVEDQVTGELFF
TRBV5-6	TRBJ2-7	CASSLPGQIYEQYF
TRBV7-9	TRBJ1-2	CASSLPPGRFTLYGYTF
TRBV27	TRBJ1-1	CASSSPGSGNTEAFF
TRBV6-1	TRBJ1-5	CASSEDNQPQHF
TRBV5-4	TRBJ1-4	CASSFDDEKLFF
TRBV7-2	TRBJ2-3	CASSVGRGEMGTDTQYF
TRBV19	TRBJ2-7	CASSILLSYEQYF
TRBV6-5	TRBJ1-2	CASSYSGSLNYGYTF
TRBV24-1	TRBJ1-6	CATSDSTGDGSPLHF
TRBV7-3	TRBJ2-1	CASSPRQFKGNEQFF
TRBV4-3	TRBJ2-1	CASSQGQGLANEQFF
TRBV4-1	TRBJ2-2	CASSHGTGQNTGELFF
TRBV5-1	TRBJ1-2	CAIRGQSNYGYTF
TRBV28	TRBJ2-7	CASSYNSYEQYF